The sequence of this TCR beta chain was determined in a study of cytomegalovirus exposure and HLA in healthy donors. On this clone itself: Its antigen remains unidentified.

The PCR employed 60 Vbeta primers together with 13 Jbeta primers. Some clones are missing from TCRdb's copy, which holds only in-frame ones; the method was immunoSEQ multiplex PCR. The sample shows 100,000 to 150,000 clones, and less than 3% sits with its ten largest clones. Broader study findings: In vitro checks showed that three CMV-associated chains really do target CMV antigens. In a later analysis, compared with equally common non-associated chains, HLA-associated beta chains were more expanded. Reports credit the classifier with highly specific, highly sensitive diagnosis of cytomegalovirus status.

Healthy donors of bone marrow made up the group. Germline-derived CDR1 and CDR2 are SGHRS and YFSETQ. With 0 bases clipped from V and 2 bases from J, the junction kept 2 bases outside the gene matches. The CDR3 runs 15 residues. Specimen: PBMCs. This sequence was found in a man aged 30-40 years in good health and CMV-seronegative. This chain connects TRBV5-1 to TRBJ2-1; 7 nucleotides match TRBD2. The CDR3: CASSLGGGTYNEQFF. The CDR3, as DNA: TGCGCCAGCAGCTTGGGCGGGGGAACCTACAATGAGCAGTTCTTC.